This T cell receptor beta chain emerged from a study of cytomegalovirus exposure and HLA in healthy donors. Background on the study: A data release that came early held 80 million to 95 million unique TCRs from HLA-typed donors.

Germline trimming cut 2 bases from V and 7 bases from J; bases unmatched to any gene: 10. The CDR3 consists of 15 residues. Germline V lookup: CDR1 SEHNR, CDR2 FQNEAQ (reference sequence). Broader study findings: As was reported, the HLA-A and HLA-B alleles of most subjects were accurately predicted from TCR beta sequences. Exclusion as indistinguishable affected some V segments, including TRBV6-2 and TRBV6-3. It was fewer than 200 TCR beta chains that were listed as cytomegalovirus-associated.

The PCR employed 60 Vbeta primers together with 13 Jbeta primers. Repertoires were generated with immunoSEQ multiplex PCR, while TCRdb's copy carries only in-frame clones and drops some. In the table there are 200,000 to 300,000 clones, roughly 73% of which are singletons. Concerning this clone: The antigen remains unidentified.

This chain connects TRBV7-9 to TRBJ1-2; the match to TRBD1 covers 7 bases. This clonotype was sampled from a boy between 10 and 17 years old in good health and CMV-seronegative. Sample: PBMCs. The CDR3 reads CASSLIEQGKCGYTF. In nucleotides, the CDR3 is TGTGCCAGCAGCTTAATCGAACAGGGGAAATGTGGCTACACCTTC.